This T cell receptor beta chain emerged from a study of control samples from healthy donors and cancer patients. The repertoire was sequenced with immunoSEQ multiplex PCR; TCRdb's copy has only in-frame clones and lacks some. The sample shows just under 60,000 clones, more than 90% of them seen only once. Looked up from germline, CDR1 is KGHSH and CDR2 is LQKENI. Trimming cost V 8 bases and J 0 bases, with 17 bases left between them. CDR3 length equals 15 residues. Sequenced input: PBMCs. The genes are TRBV18 and TRBJ2-7; the D gene could be TRBD1 or TRBD2 (5 bases each). The sequence derives from a man between 40 and 49 years old with colorectal cancer. The CDR3 is CASRPRDGSSYEQYF. CDR3 coding DNA: TGTGCCAGCCGACCTAGGGACGGATCCTCCTACGAGCAGTACTTC. The full variable domain, completed using reference TRBV18 and TRBJ2-7, is NAGVMQNPRHLVRRRGQEARLRCSPMKGHSHVYWYRQLPEEGLKFMVYLQKENIIDESGMPKERFSAEFPKEGPSILRIQQVVRGDSAAYFCASRPRDGSSYEQYFGPGTRLTVT.